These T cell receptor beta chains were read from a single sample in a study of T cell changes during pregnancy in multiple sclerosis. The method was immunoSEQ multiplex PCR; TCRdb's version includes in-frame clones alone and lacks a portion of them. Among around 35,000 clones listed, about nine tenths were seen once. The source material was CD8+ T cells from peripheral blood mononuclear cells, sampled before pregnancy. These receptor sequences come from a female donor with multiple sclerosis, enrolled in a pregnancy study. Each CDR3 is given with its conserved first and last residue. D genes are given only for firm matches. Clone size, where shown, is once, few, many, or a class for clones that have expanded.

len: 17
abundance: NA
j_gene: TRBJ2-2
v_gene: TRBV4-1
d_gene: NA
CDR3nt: TGCGCCAGCAGCCAAGAGAGTCCCCGGGTAGCGACCGGGGAGCTGTTTTTT
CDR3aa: CASSQESPRVATGELFF

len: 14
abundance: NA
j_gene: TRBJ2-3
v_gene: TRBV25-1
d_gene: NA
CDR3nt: TGTGCCAGCAGTGATACAGGAAGCACAGATACGCAGTATTTT
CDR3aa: CASSDTGSTDTQYF

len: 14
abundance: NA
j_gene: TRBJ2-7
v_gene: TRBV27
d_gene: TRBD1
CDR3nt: TGTGCCAGCAGTTTATATCGACAGGGCCACGAGCAGTACTTC
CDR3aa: CASSLYRQGHEQYF

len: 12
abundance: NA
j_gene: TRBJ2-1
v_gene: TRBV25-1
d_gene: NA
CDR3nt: TGTGCCAGCAGTGTGAACGCGGGTGAGCAGTTCTTC
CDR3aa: CASSVNAGEQFF

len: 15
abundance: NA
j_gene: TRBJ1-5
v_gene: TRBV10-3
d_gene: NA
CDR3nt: TGTGCCATCAGTGAGTCCCGTGCAGGGAATCAGCCCCAGCATTTT
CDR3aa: CAISESRAGNQPQHF

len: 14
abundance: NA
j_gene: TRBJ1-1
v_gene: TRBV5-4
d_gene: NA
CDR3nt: TGTGCCAGCAGCTTGGCGGGGAGGGGCACTGAAGCTTTCTTT
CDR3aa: CASSLAGRGTEAFF

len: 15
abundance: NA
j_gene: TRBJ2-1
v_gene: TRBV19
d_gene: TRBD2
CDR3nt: TGTGCCAGTAGTCTTACTAGCGGGGAATTCGATGAGCAGTTCTTC
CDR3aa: CASSLTSGEFDEQFF

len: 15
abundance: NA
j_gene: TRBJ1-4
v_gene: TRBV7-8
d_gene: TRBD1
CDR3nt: TGTGCCAGCAGCTTGACAGGACAGGGGGGTGAAAAACTGTTTTTT
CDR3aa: CASSLTGQGGEKLFF

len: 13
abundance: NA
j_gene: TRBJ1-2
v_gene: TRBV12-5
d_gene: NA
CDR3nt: TGTGCTAGTGGAACAGGAATTAACTATGGCTACACCTTC
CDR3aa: CASGTGINYGYTF

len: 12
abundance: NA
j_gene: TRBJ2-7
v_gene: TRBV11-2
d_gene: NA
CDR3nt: TGTGCCAGCAGCTTAGACACCTACGAGCAGTACTTC
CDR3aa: CASSLDTYEQYF

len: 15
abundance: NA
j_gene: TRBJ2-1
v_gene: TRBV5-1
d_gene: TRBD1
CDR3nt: TGCGCCAGCAGCTTGGCCGGGACAGGGGGCAATGAGCAGTTCTTC
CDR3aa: CASSLAGTGGNEQFF

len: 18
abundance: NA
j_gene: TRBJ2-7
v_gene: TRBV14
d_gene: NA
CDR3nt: TGTGCCAGCAATCGGTCCTCCTTGGGTTACCTAGCCTCGGGCGAGCAGTACTTC
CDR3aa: CASNRSSLGYLASGEQYF

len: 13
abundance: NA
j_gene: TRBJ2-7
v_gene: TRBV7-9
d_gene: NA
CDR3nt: TGTGCCAGCAGCCACAGGGTTAACGGCGAGCAGTACTTC
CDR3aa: CASSHRVNGEQYF

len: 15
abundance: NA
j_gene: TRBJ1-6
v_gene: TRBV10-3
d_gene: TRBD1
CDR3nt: TGTGCCATCAGCGACCGGGACAGGGTTTATTCACCCCTCCACTTT
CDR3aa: CAISDRDRVYSPLHF

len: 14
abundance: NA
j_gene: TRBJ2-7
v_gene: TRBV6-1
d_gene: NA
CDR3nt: TGTGCCAGCAGCTTAGGCGGACAGCTCTACGAGCAGTACTTC
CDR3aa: CASSLGGQLYEQYF

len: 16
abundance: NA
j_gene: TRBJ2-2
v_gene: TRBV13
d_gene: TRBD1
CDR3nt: TGTGCCAGCAGCATTACCGGGACAGCCAACACCGGGGAGCTGTTTTTT
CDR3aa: CASSITGTANTGELFF

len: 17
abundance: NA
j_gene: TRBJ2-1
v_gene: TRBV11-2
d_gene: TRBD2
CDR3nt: TGTGCCAGCAGCCCAGGGACTAGCGGGGGGGCCTGGAATGAGCAGTTCTTC
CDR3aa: CASSPGTSGGAWNEQFF

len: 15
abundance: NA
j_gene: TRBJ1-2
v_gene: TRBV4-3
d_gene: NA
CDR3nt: TGCGCCAGCAGCCAAGACCCCGGACGGGAGTATGGCTACACCTTC
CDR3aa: CASSQDPGREYGYTF

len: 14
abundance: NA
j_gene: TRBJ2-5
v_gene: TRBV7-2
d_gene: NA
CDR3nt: TGTGCCAGCAGCTTTGGCGGGTCTGGAGAGACCCAGTACTTC
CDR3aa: CASSFGGSGETQYF

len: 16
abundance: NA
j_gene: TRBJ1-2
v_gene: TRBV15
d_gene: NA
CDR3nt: TGTGCCACCAGCAGAGTCCCAGGGGATTTAGTCTATGGCTACACCTTC
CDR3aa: CATSRVPGDLVYGYTF

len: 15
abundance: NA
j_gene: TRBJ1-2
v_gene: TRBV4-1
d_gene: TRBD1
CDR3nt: TGCGCCAGCAGCCAAGAAAAGGGGGCTTATAATGGCTACACCTTC
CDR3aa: CASSQEKGAYNGYTF

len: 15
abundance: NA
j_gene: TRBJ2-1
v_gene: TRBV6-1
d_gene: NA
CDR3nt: TGTGCCAGCTCCCTGGACGGGAGCTCCTACAATGAGCAGTTCTTC
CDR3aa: CASSLDGSSYNEQFF

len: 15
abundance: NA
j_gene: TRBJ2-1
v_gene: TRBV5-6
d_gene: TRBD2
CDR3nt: TGTGCCAGCAGCCGGACTAGCGTTTACTACAATGAGCAGTTCTTC
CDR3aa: CASSRTSVYYNEQFF

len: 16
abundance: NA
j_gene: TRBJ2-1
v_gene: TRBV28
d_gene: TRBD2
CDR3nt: TGTGCCAGCAGACGGCTAGCGGGAGCCCTCTACAATGAGCAGTTCTTC
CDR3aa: CASRRLAGALYNEQFF

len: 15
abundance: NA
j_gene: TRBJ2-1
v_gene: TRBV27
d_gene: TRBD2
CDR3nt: TGTGCCAGCAGCTTTAGCGGGAGAGCCTACAATGAGCAGTTCTTC
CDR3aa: CASSFSGRAYNEQFF

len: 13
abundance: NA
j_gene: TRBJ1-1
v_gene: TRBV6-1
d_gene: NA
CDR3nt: TGTGCCAGCAGTGAGGGGAGTCAGTTATCAGCTTTCTTT
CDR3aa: CASSEGSQLSAFF

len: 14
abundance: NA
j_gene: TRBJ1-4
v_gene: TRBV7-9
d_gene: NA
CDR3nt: TGTGCCAGCAGCTTAGCGATCGGTACTGAAAAACTGTTTTTT
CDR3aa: CASSLAIGTEKLFF

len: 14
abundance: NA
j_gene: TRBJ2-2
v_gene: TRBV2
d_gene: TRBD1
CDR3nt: TGTGCCAGCAGTGGGACAGGGCAGGGGCGGGAGCTGTTTTTT
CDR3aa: CASSGTGQGRELFF

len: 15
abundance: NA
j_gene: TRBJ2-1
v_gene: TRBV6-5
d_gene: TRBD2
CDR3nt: TGTGCCAGCAGTAGATCTAGCGGAAGCTCGAATGAGCAGTTCTTC
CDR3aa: CASSRSSGSSNEQFF

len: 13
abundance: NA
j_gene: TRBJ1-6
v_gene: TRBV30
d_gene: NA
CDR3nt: TGTGCCTGGAGAGCGGGGGGAGGTTCACCCCTCCACTTT
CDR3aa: CAWRAGGGSPLHF

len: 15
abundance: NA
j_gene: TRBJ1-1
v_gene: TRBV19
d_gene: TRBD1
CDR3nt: TGTGCCAGTAGCCCCCTGGAGGGGGCTTGGACTGAAGCTTTCTTT
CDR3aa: CASSPLEGAWTEAFF

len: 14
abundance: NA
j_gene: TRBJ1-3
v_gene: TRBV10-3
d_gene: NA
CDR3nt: TGTGCCATCCAAGAGGTACTCTCTGGAAACACCATATATTTT
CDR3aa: CAIQEVLSGNTIYF

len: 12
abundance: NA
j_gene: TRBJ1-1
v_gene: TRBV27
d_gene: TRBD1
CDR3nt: TGTGCCAGCAGTTTTACAGGGGGTGAAGCTTTCTTT
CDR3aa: CASSFTGGEAFF

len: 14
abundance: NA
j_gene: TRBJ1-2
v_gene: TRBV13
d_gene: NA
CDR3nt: TGTGCCAGCAGCTTAGGCCAGGGGAACTATGGCTACACCTTC
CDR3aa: CASSLGQGNYGYTF

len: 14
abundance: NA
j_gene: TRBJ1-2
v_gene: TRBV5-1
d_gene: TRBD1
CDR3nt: TGCGCCAGCAGCTTGTTCGGGACAGGCTATGGCTACACCTTC
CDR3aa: CASSLFGTGYGYTF

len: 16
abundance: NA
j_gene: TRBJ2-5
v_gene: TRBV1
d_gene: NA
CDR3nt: TGCACCAGCAGCCGCTGGGGGGACAAGGGGGCAGAGACCCAGTACTTC
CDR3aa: CTSSRWGDKGAETQYF

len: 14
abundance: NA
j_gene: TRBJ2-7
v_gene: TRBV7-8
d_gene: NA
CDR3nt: TGTGCCAGCAGCTTCGGACAAGGGGAATACGAGCAGTACTTC
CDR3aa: CASSFGQGEYEQYF

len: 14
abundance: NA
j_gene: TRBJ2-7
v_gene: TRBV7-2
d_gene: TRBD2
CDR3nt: TGTGCCAGCAGCTTACCCGAGACTAGCCTTGCGCAGTACTTC
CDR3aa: CASSLPETSLAQYF

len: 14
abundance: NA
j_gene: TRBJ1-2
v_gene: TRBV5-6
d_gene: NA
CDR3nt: TGTGCCAGCAGCAGCGGGGGGCGACGGTATGGCTACACCTTC
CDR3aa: CASSSGGRRYGYTF

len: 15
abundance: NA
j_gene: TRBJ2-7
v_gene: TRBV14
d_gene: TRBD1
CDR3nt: TGTGCCAGCAGCCTTACGGGACAGGGGGCCGTCGAGCAGTACTTC
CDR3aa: CASSLTGQGAVEQYF

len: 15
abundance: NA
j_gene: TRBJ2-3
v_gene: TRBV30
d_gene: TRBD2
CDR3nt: TGTGCCTGGAGTGCCGGGACTAGTTCCACAGATACGCAGTATTTT
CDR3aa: CAWSAGTSSTDTQYF

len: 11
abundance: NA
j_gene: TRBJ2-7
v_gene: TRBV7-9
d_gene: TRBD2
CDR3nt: TGTGCCAGCCTAGCGGGGGACGAGCAGTACTTC
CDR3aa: CASLAGDEQYF

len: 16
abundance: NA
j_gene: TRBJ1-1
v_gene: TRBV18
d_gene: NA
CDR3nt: TGTGCCAGCTCACCACTGTGGGGGGAGGAAGTCTCTGAAGCTTTCTTT
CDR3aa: CASSPLWGEEVSEAFF

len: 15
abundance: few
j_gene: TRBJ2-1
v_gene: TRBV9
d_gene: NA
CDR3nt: TGTGCCAGCAGCGTAGAAGGGGTGGGCTACAATGAGCAGTTCTTC
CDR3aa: CASSVEGVGYNEQFF

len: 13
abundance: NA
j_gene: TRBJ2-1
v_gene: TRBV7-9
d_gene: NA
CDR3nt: TGTGCCAGCAGCGATTCTAGCGCAAATGAGCAGTTCTTC
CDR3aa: CASSDSSANEQFF